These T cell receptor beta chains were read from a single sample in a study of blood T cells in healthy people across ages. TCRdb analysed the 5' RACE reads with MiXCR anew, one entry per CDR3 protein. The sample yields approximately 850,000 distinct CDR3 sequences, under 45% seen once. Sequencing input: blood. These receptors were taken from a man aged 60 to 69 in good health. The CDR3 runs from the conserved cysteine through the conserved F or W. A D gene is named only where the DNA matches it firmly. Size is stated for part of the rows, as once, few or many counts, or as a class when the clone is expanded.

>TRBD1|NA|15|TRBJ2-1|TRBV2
TGTGCCAGCAGCAAAGGGGCAGGGGGCTCATACGAGCAGTTCTTC
CASSKGAGGSYEQFF
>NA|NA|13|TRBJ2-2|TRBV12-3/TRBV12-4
TGTGCCAGCAGTTCAATAAACACCGGGGAGCTGTTTTTT
CASSSINTGELFF
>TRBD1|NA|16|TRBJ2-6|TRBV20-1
TGCAGTGCCCCGGGACAGGGGGCGTCTGGGGCCAACGTCCTGACTTTC
CSAPGQGASGANVLTF
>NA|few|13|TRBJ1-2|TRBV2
TGTGCCAGCAGTTCCGACTCCAACCGGGGCTACACCTTC
CASSSDSNRGYTF
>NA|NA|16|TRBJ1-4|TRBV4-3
TGCGCCAGCAGCCAAGACCTGAGGGGGGGGGGTGAAAAACTGTTTTTT
CASSQDLRGGGEKLFF
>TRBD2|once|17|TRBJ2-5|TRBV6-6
TGTGCCAGCAGTTACTCGGATCTAGCGGGGGGTGAAGAGACCCAGTACTTC
CASSYSDLAGGEETQYF
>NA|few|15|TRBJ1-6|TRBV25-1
TGTGCCAGCAGTGCCTCCAGGGGATTTAATTCACCCCTCCACTTT
CASSASRGFNSPLHF
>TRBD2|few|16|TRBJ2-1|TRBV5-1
TGCGCCAGCAGCCAGGCGGGAGTTTCAACCTACAATGAGCAGTTCTTC
CASSQAGVSTYNEQFF
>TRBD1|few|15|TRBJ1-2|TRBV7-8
TGTGCCAGCAGTCGGACAGGGGGCGTCGACTATGGCTACACCTTC
CASSRTGGVDYGYTF
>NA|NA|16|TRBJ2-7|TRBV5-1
TGCGCCAGCAGCTTGGGGCGGAACTCGATAATCTACGAGCAGTACTTC
CASSLGRNSIIYEQYF
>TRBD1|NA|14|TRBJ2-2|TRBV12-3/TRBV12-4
TGTGCCAGCAGTTCCGGACAGGCCACCGGGGAGCTGTTTTTT
CASSSGQATGELFF